Below, 20 T cell receptor beta chains from the same sample are listed, as sequenced in a study of blood T cell repertoires in COVID-19. The method was immunoSEQ multiplex PCR; TCRdb's version includes in-frame clones alone and lacks a portion of them. The sample has fewer than 70,000 clones, almost 95% seen once. Specimen: peripheral blood. All receptors derive from a man aged 50 to 60 with active COVID-19.

This chain joins TRBV7-8 and TRBJ2-7; 7 bases are a match to TRBD1. The CDR3 is made up of 13 amino acids. CDR1 and CDR2 from the germline V gene are SGHVS and FQNEAQ. V trimming: 5 bases; J trimming: 3 bases; junction bases outside the gene matches: 4. DNA of the CDR3: TGTGCCAGCAGCCTGGACAGGAACTACGAGCAGTACTTC. Its translation: CASSLDRNYEQYF.

The chain joins TRBV4-2 to TRBJ2-7; unclear D gene. The V gene lost 1 base and the J gene lost 2 bases, with 9 bases spanning the gap. Germline CDR1 LGHNA, CDR2 YNFKEQ. The length of the CDR3 is 14 residues. The CDR3 region is CASSQGLGTYEQYF. CDR3 bases: TGTGCCAGCAGCCAAGGACTTGGCACCTACGAGCAGTACTTC.

V gene TRBV7-8 combines with J gene TRBJ2-2; 7 bases are shared with TRBD2. Germline trimming cut 4 bases from V and 9 bases from J; bases unmatched to any gene: 20. CDR3 length: 18 amino acids. Germline V gene sequence: CDR1 SGHVS, CDR2 FQNEAQ. CDR3: CASSSLPRGGGPARELFF. CDR3 sequence (DNA): TGTGCCAGCAGCTCCCTACCTAGGGGCGGGGGACCCGCCCGGGAGCTGTTTTTT.

This chain connects TRBV29-1 to TRBJ1-2; tentative D call: TRBD1 (5 bases). Germline V gene sequence: CDR1 SQVTM, CDR2 ANQGSEA. The CDR3 has 14 residues. Between the trimmed V and J ends, which lost 7 bases and 4 bases, there was a span of 19 bases. CDR3 in DNA: TGCAGCGCCGCTGGGGCGGCAGTCACCTATGGCTACACCTTC. It yields the protein CSAAGAAVTYGYTF.

The chain links TRBV24-1 to TRBJ1-1; TRBD1 agrees at 8 bases. Trimming at V came to 9 bases and at J to 5 bases, leaving 4 bases not matched to a gene. This CDR3 has 12 amino acids. Germline V gives CDR1 KGHDR, CDR2 SFDVKD. This CDR3 reads CATGTGGTEAFF. The CDR3 bases are TGTGCCACCGGGACAGGAGGAACTGAAGCTTTCTTT.

This chain joins TRBV6-5 and TRBJ1-1, with TRBD1 matching over 10 bases. V dropped 6 bases and J dropped 6; count of bases not matched to a gene: 10. The CDR3 has 15 residues. Per the germline V gene, CDR1 is MNHEY and CDR2 is SVGAGI. CDR3: CASRPPGQGSPEAFF. The CDR3, as DNA: TGTGCCAGCAGACCTCCGGGACAGGGGTCGCCTGAAGCTTTCTTT.

This sequence joins TRBV28 and TRBJ2-7; TRBD1 aligns across 7 bases. Trimming took 1 base from V and 4 from J; bases not matched to a gene: 19. Germline V lookup: CDR1 MDHEN, CDR2 SYDVKM. This CDR3 has 19 amino acids. CDR3 nucleotides: TGTGCCAGCAGTTTATTCGTTGGGGACAGCTCAACCTCCGCTTACGAGCAGTACTTC. This translates into CASSLFVGDSSTSAYEQYF.

V usage is TRBV7-8 and J usage is TRBJ2-7; weak D call: TRBD1 (5 bases). The germline V gene encodes CDR1 SGHVS and CDR2 FQNEAQ. V lost 5 bases, J lost 4 bases, and 24 bases lay in between. The CDR3 length is 17 residues. The CDR3 DNA reads TGTGCCAGCAGCCAGATGTCCTGGACACCAACATCTTACGAGCAGTACTTC. It encodes CASSQMSWTPTSYEQYF.

The J gene is TRBJ1-2, the V gene TRBV28; D may be TRBD1 (6 bases). This CDR3 spans 12 amino acids. CDR1 and CDR2 from the germline V gene are MDHEN and SYDVKM. V shed 5 bases and J shed 7 bases, with 11 bases lying between them. The CDR3 reads CASSRGASGYTF. In DNA, the CDR3 is TGTGCCAGCAGTCGGGGGGCAAGTGGCTACACCTTC.

V usage is TRBV6-6 and J usage is TRBJ1-5; 8 nucleotides match TRBD1. The CDR3 loop spans 13 amino acids. Germline V gene sequence: CDR1 MNHNY, CDR2 SVGAGI (reference sequence). The V gene end was trimmed by 7 bases and the J gene end by 6 bases; junction bases not matched to a gene: 5. CDR3 coding DNA: TGTGCCAGCAAGACAGGGGAAGTTCAGCCCCAGCATTTT. Its protein product is CASKTGEVQPQHF.

The J gene is TRBJ2-2, the V gene TRBV6-1, with 11 bases identical to TRBD2. The CDR3 is 16 amino acids. The trim removed 6 bases at V and 6 bases at J, leaving 9 bases unmatched. CDR1 is MNHNS and CDR2 is SASEGT in the germline V gene. The CDR3: CASRELAGALAGELFF. The CDR3 DNA is TGTGCCAGCAGGGAACTAGCGGGGGCTCTGGCCGGGGAGCTGTTTTTT.

The chain recombines TRBV6-2 or TRBV6-3 with TRBJ2-1, with 12 positions matching TRBD2. J gave up 5 bases and V 5 bases, and 1 base lay outside the gene matches. The CDR3 is made up of 14 amino acids. Germline CDR1 and CDR2: MNHEY and SVGEGT. The CDR3 sequence: CASSRLAGDNEQFF. Here the CDR3 DNA reads TGTGCCAGCAGTCGACTAGCGGGGGACAATGAGCAGTTCTTC.

The gene calls are TRBV27 and TRBJ2-3, with 10 bases aligning to TRBD1. The CDR3 loop spans 16 amino acids. With V trimmed by 5 bases and J by 3 bases, 8 bases remained unmatched. CDR1 and CDR2 (germline): MNHEY, SMNVEV (reference sequence). CDR3 sequence: CASSVGDRGSTDTQYF. CDR3 DNA: TGTGCCAGCAGTGTAGGGGACAGGGGAAGTACAGATACGCAGTATTTT.

This clone came up once. The chain carries TRBV30 and TRBJ1-1, with D tentatively TRBD1 (6 bases). The CDR3 totals 14 residues. CDR1 is GTSNPN and CDR2 is SVGIG in the germline V gene (reference sequence). V was clipped by 3 bases and J by 0 bases, with 11 bases between them. The DNA of the CDR3 is TGTGCCTGGAGAAAGGACAGATTGAACACTGAAGCTTTCTTT. Protein sequence: CAWRKDRLNTEAFF. The full variable domain, with the rest looked up from reference TRBV30 and TRBJ1-1, is SQTIHQWPATLVQPVGSPLSLECTVEGTSNPNLYWYRQAAGRGLQLLFYSVGIGQISSEVPQNLSASRPQDRQFILSSKKLLLSDSGFYLCAWRKDRLNTEAFFGQGTRLTVV.

This clone was seen only once. This rearrangement joins TRBV3-1 (or the pseudogene TRBV3-2) to TRBJ2-3, with D unclear. This CDR3 spans 12 amino acids. V lost 3 bases and J lost 2, with 3 bases in between. In germline, CDR1 is LGHDT, CDR2 YNNKEL (reference sequence). The CDR3, as DNA: TGTGCCAGCAGCCACCTCACAGATACGCAGTATTTT. Residues: CASSHLTDTQYF.

This clone was counted between two and nine times. The V call is TRBV6-1, the J call TRBJ2-3; TRBD2 is a possible D gene (6 bases). The CDR3 covers 15 residues. Germline loops: CDR1 MNHNS, CDR2 SASEGT. Trimming pared 1 base from V and 6 bases from J, leaving 14 bases between. The CDR3 sequence: CASSEGLGGPDTQYF. The CDR3 DNA is TGTGCCAGCAGTGAAGGGTTGGGAGGTCCGGATACGCAGTATTTT.

The J gene is TRBJ2-5, the V gene TRBV15; 8 bases match TRBD2. The germline V gene encodes CDR1 LNHNV and CDR2 YYDKDF (reference sequence). The CDR3 length is 14 residues. Losses at the gene ends were 4 bases for V and 7 bases for J; bases not matched to a gene: 8. The chain's CDR3 is CATSISGGSGTQYF. CDR3 in DNA: TGTGCCACCAGCATCAGCGGGGGTTCAGGGACCCAGTACTTC.

The chain links TRBV9 to TRBJ2-5; 7 bases are a match to TRBD2. The J segment lost 4 bases and the V segment lost 0 bases, leaving 0 bases of the junction unmatched. Germline CDR1 and CDR2: SGDLS and YYNGEE. The CDR3 covers 13 residues. CDR3 protein: CASSVGLAETQYF. The CDR3 DNA reads as TGTGCCAGCAGCGTAGGACTAGCAGAGACCCAGTACTTC.

The V and J genes are TRBV28 and TRBJ2-3; D ambiguous. With 8 bases removed from V and 0 bases from J, the gap between germline ends came to 18 bases. The CDR3 sequence is 16 residues long. Germline-derived CDR1 and CDR2 are MDHEN and SYDVKM. CDR3 loop: CASGGTGFGSTDTQYF. For the CDR3, the DNA is TGTGCCAGCGGCGGTACCGGGTTTGGCAGCACAGATACGCAGTATTTT.

The chain is built from TRBV7-2 and TRBJ1-2, with D possibly matching TRBD1 (5 bases). Trimming removed 3 bases from V and 8 bases from J, with 16 bases in between. The CDR3 consists of 14 residues. From germline, CDR1 is SGHTA and CDR2 FQGNSA. The DNA for the CDR3 is TGTGCCAGCAGCTTGTTAAGGGGCTCAGGGGGCTACACCTTC. Translating it yields CASSLLRGSGGYTF.